These T cell receptor beta chains were read from a single sample in a study of Tregs in tolerant kidney transplant recipients. Produced via immunoSEQ multiplex PCR; TCRdb's table is partial and in-frame only. The top ten hold more than 20% of the sample, which has approximately 20,000 clones, roughly 80% seen once. The specimen comprised CD8+ T cells from blood (PBMCs), sampled 6 months after the transplant. The receptor set was obtained from a human patient who received a combined kidney and bone marrow transplant. Part of the T cell pool may stem from the graft donor. CDR3s include the opening cysteine and the closing phenylalanine or tryptophan. D genes are given only for firm matches. Some rows mark clone size as missing; the rest say once, few, many or name a class of expanded clone.

NA	NA	TRBV30	TRBJ1-1	CAWSKAENTEAFF	TGTGCCTGGAGTAAGGCGGAGAACACTGAAGCTTTCTTT
large	TRBD1	TRBV27	TRBJ1-2	CASSIDRAVGYTF	TGTGCCAGCAGTATAGACAGGGCGGTTGGCTACACCTTC
NA	NA	TRBV15	TRBJ1-5	CATSRLNQPQHF	TGTGCCACCAGCAGACTCAATCAGCCCCAGCATTTT
once	NA	TRBV25-1	TRBJ2-2	CASSPLTGELFF	TGTGCCAGCAGTCCGTTAACCGGGGAGCTGTTTTTT
NA	NA	TRBV7-9	TRBJ2-1	CASSLVLNIREEQFF	TGTGCCAGCAGCTTAGTCCTAAATATCCGGGAAGAGCAGTTCTTC
NA	NA	TRBV19	TRBJ2-4	CASSSWGEKNIQYF	TGTGCCAGTAGTTCCTGGGGGGAGAAAAACATTCAGTACTTC
NA	NA	TRBV29-1	TRBJ1-2	CSVDSFYGYTF	TGCAGCGTGGACAGTTTCTATGGCTACACCTTC
NA	NA	TRBV7-8	TRBJ2-7	CASSLVTAYEQYF	TGTGCCAGCAGCTTAGTAACAGCCTACGAGCAGTACTTC
NA	TRBD1	TRBV4-3	TRBJ1-1	CASSQETGGASEAFF	TGCGCCAGCAGCCAAGAGACAGGGGGCGCGTCAGAAGCTTTCTTT
NA	TRBD2	TRBV2	TRBJ2-1	CASSDRVVRGGGNEQFF	TGTGCCAGCAGTGATAGGGTTGTACGGGGGGGTGGGAATGAGCAGTTCTTC
NA	TRBD1	TRBV7-3	TRBJ1-2	CASSSVYTGARDGYTF	TGTGCCAGCAGTTCAGTATATACAGGGGCGAGGGATGGCTACACCTTC
once	NA	TRBV5-6	TRBJ2-1	CASNPGWGAYNEQFF	TGTGCCAGCAACCCTGGTTGGGGAGCCTACAATGAGCAGTTCTTC
NA	TRBD2	TRBV4-1	TRBJ2-5	CASSQSVGGRKTQYF	TGCGCCAGCAGCCAGAGCGTCGGCGGGAGAAAGACCCAGTACTTC
NA	NA	TRBV27	TRBJ2-2	CASSFYTGELFF	TGTGCCAGCAGTTTCTACACCGGGGAGCTGTTTTTT
NA	TRBD1	TRBV5-5	TRBJ2-1	CASSDQGVYYNEQFF	TGTGCCAGCAGCGATCAGGGGGTCTACTACAATGAGCAGTTCTTC
NA	NA	TRBV6-6	TRBJ2-7	CASSRKQGGAPYEQYF	TGTGCCAGCAGTCGTAAACAGGGAGGGGCTCCCTACGAGCAGTACTTC
NA	TRBD2	TRBV14	TRBJ2-7	CASSQARTSGIYEQYF	TGTGCCAGCAGCCAGGCTAGGACTAGCGGCATCTACGAGCAGTACTTC
NA	TRBD1	TRBV5-1	TRBJ2-1	CASEGTGVGIYNEQFF	TGCGCCAGCGAGGGGACAGGGGTCGGAATTTACAATGAGCAGTTCTTC
NA	TRBD2	TRBV2	TRBJ2-1	CASSGLAGNGEQFF	TGTGCCAGCAGTGGACTAGCGGGGAATGGTGAGCAGTTCTTC
NA	NA	TRBV6-1	TRBJ2-1	CASSVFSGQQYNEQFF	TGTGCCAGCAGTGTTTTTTCGGGACAACAGTACAATGAGCAGTTCTTC
NA	NA	TRBV19	TRBJ2-1	CASSIGSHNEQFF	TGTGCCAGTAGTATAGGAAGCCACAATGAGCAGTTCTTC
NA	TRBD1	TRBV4-1	TRBJ1-6	CASSPDRGLNSPLHF	TGCGCCAGCAGCCCGGACAGGGGGTTGAATTCCCCCCTCCACTTT
NA	NA	TRBV19	TRBJ1-2	CAAMGGAEGYTF	TGTGCCGCTATGGGGGGGGCTGAAGGCTACACCTTC
NA	NA	TRBV6-1	TRBJ1-1	CASRRDYSRPFF	TGTGCCAGCAGACGCGATTACAGTCGCCCTTTCTTT
NA	NA	TRBV13	TRBJ2-7	CASALTAGYEQYF	TGTGCCAGTGCCCTAACAGCGGGCTACGAGCAGTACTTC
NA	TRBD2	TRBV27	TRBJ2-7	CATVGGEREFFEDEQYF	TGTGCCACAGTGGGTGGGGAGCGGGAGTTTTTCGAGGACGAGCAGTACTTC
NA	NA	TRBV7-6	TRBJ2-6	CASSLHGAGANVLTF	TGTGCCAGCAGCTTACACGGGGCTGGGGCCAACGTCCTGACTTTC
large	TRBD1	TRBV10-3	TRBJ2-1	CAISDPDRGYANEQFF	TGTGCCATCAGTGACCCGGACAGGGGGTACGCCAATGAGCAGTTCTTC
NA	NA	TRBV5-6	TRBJ2-7	CASTPGRGKGEQYF	TGTGCCAGCACCCCCGGACGGGGGAAAGGCGAGCAGTACTTC
NA	TRBD1	TRBV7-9	TRBJ1-2	CASSTTGDFNF	TGTGCCAGCAGCACTACAGGGGATTTCAACTTC
large	TRBD1	TRBV5-4	TRBJ1-2	CASSLDGTDYGYTF	TGTGCCAGCAGCTTGGACGGGACAGACTATGGCTACACCTTC
NA	NA	TRBV5-6	TRBJ2-1	CASSLAESSYNEQFF	TGTGCCAGCAGCTTGGCGGAGAGCTCCTACAATGAGCAGTTCTTC
NA	TRBD2	TRBV9	TRBJ2-1	CASSGGGAYNEQFF	TGTGCCAGCAGCGGCGGGGGGGCCTACAATGAGCAGTTCTTC
NA	TRBD1	TRBV9	TRBJ2-7	CASSGDSSYEQYF	TGTGCCAGCAGCGGGGACAGTTCCTACGAGCAGTACTTC
NA	TRBD1	TRBV30	TRBJ1-6	CAWGTGFSPLHF	TGTGCCTGGGGGACAGGGTTTTCCCCCCTCCACTTT
few	TRBD2	TRBV19	TRBJ2-1	CASSKLADYNEQFF	TGTGCCAGTAGTAAGCTAGCGGATTACAATGAGCAGTTCTTC
NA	TRBD2	TRBV13	TRBJ2-1	CASSLQAGSYNEQFF	TGTGCCAGCAGCCTTCAAGCGGGATCCTACAATGAGCAGTTCTTC
NA	NA	TRBV5-4	TRBJ2-3	CASSSGQSSTDTQYF	TGTGCCAGCAGCTCCGGACAGTCTAGCACAGATACGCAGTATTTT
NA	NA	TRBV28	TRBJ1-1	CASSFGPPNTEAFF	TGTGCCAGCAGTTTCGGTCCCCCGAACACTGAAGCTTTCTTT
NA	TRBD2	TRBV11-3	TRBJ2-3	CASSLEWRELDTQYF	TGTGCCAGCAGCTTAGAGTGGCGGGAGCTAGATACGCAGTATTTT
once	NA	TRBV29-1	TRBJ2-1	CSVELRLTVGNEQFF	TGCAGCGTTGAACTAAGGCTAACCGTCGGGAATGAGCAGTTCTTC
NA	TRBD1	TRBV25-1	TRBJ2-6	CASDGQGHSGANVLTF	TGTGCCAGCGATGGACAGGGGCACTCTGGGGCCAACGTCCTGACTTTC
NA	NA	TRBV19	TRBJ2-3	CARDNTDTQYF	TGTGCCAGGGACAACACAGATACGCAGTATTTT
NA	TRBD2	TRBV5-1	TRBJ2-1	CASSPGLAAQFF	TGCGCCAGCAGCCCGGGACTAGCAGCGCAGTTCTTC
NA	NA	TRBV9	TRBJ2-7	CASSLRTSFEQYF	TGTGCCAGCAGCCTTAGGACAAGTTTCGAGCAGTACTTC
NA	NA	TRBV7-8	TRBJ1-5	CASSPQGYSNQPQHF	TGTGCCAGCAGCCCGCAGGGCTATAGCAATCAGCCCCAGCATTTT
NA	NA	TRBV7-2	TRBJ1-2	CASSPSVQRGANYGYTF	TGTGCCAGCAGCCCTAGCGTACAGCGAGGAGCTAACTATGGCTACACCTTC
many	NA	TRBV5-1	TRBJ2-7	CASSGTEAYEQYF	TGCGCCAGCAGCGGTACAGAAGCCTACGAGCAGTACTTC
NA	NA	TRBV7-6	TRBJ2-7	CASSLGRYEQYF	TGTGCCAGCAGCTTAGGCCGGTACGAGCAGTACTTC
few	TRBD1	TRBV5-6	TRBJ2-7	CASSPGGSKQYF	TGTGCCAGCAGCCCAGGGGGCAGTAAGCAGTACTTC
NA	TRBD2	TRBV10-3	TRBJ2-5	CAISESYLAEETQYF	TGTGCCATCAGTGAGTCTTACCTAGCGGAAGAGACCCAGTACTTC
NA	NA	TRBV21-1	TRBJ1-2	CASSKYDWGFYGYTF	TGTGCCAGCAGCAAATATGATTGGGGCTTCTATGGCTACACCTTC
NA	NA	TRBV27	TRBJ2-1	CASSFGQYNEQFF	TGTGCCAGCAGTTTTGGTCAGTATAACGAGCAGTTCTTC
NA	NA	TRBV4-3	TRBJ2-1	CASSQGSDSYNEQFF	TGCGCCAGCAGCCAAGGCAGTGACTCCTACAATGAGCAGTTCTTC
NA	TRBD2	TRBV9	TRBJ2-3	CASSGGRSGRATDTQYF	TGTGCCAGCAGCGGTGGACGGAGCGGGAGGGCCACAGATACGCAGTATTTT
NA	NA	TRBV29-1	TRBJ2-2	CSVEEAVSGSTGELFF	TGCAGCGTTGAAGAGGCGGTTTCGGGTTCCACCGGGGAGCTGTTTTTT